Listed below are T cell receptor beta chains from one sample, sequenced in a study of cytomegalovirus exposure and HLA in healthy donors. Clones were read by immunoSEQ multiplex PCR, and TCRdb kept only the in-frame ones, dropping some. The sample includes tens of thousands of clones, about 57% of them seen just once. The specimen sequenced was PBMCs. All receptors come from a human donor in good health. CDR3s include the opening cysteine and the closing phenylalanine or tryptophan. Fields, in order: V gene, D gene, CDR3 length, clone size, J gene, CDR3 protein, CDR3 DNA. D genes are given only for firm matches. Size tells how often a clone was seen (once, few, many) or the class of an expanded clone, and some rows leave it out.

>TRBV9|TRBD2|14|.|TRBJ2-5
CASSVRGAQETQYF
TGTGCCAGCAGCGTGCGGGGGGCCCAAGAGACCCAGTACTTC
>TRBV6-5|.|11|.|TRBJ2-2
CASKHHRELFF
TGTGCCAGCAAACATCACAGGGAGCTGTTTTTT
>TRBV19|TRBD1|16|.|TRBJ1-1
CASSIRDRGKDTEAFF
TGTGCCAGTAGTATTCGGGACAGGGGGAAGGACACTGAAGCTTTCTTT
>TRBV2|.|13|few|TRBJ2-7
CASRSDSRYEQYF
TGTGCCAGCAGATCTGACAGCAGATACGAGCAGTACTTC
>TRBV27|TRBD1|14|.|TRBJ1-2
CASSFDRGSGGYTF
TGTGCCAGCAGTTTTGACAGGGGGTCAGGTGGCTACACCTTC
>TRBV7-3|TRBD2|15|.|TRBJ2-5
CASSSSGAGAETQYF
TGTGCCAGCAGCTCCAGCGGGGCTGGGGCAGAGACCCAGTACTTC
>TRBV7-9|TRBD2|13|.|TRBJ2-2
CASSRGLVGELFF
TGTGCCAGCAGCCGCGGACTAGTCGGGGAGCTGTTTTTT
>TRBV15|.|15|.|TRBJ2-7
CATSRDRGLAYEQCF
TGTGCCACCAGCAGAGATCGGGGACTGGCCTACGAGCAGTGCTTC
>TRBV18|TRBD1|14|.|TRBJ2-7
CASSPRQGADEQYF
TGTGCCAGCTCCCCAAGACAGGGGGCGGACGAGCAGTACTTC
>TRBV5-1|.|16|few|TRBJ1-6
CASSLDTGLNYSPLHF
TGCGCCAGCAGCTTGGATACAGGTCTCAATTACTCACCCCTCCACTTT
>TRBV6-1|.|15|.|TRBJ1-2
CASSEQLGGVYGYTF
TGTGCCAGCAGTGAACAGTTAGGGGGGGTCTATGGCTACACCTTC
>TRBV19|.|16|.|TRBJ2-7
CASSISHVGRGYEQYF
TGTGCCAGTAGTATTTCGCACGTCGGGCGGGGATACGAGCAGTACTTC
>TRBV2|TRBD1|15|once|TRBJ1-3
CASSVQGARQNTIYF
TGTGCCAGCAGTGTTCAGGGGGCGAGACAGAACACCATATATTTT
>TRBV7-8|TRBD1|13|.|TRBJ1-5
CASSTRQGQPQHF
TGTGCCAGCAGCACCCGACAGGGCCAGCCCCAGCATTTT
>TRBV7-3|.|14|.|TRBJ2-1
CASSFQADGNEQFF
TGTGCCAGCAGCTTTCAAGCGGACGGAAATGAGCAGTTCTTC